The 7 T cell receptor beta chains below come from one sample, sequenced in a study of response to subunit inactivated influenza vaccine (dated by TCRdb to 2017 to 2018). The method was RT-PCR. TCRdb names Illumina HiSeq 2500 as the instrument used. Starting from the raw public reads, TCRdb applied fastp trimming at Q25, assembled clones with MiXCR and retained in-frame beta chains. Under each unique CDR3 protein, matching rows form one entry showing the most common genes and DNA. The sample includes around 520,000 distinct CDR3 sequences, with roughly 23% observed a single time. The ten largest clonotypes hold 1.5% to 2% of the sample. The source material was CD4+ T cells sorted from PBMCs, sampled 5 days after vaccination. The receptors stem from a man aged 45-65 years who received an inactivated influenza vaccine. Donor details come from another sample of the same person, matched by shared clones.

This clonotype has a handful of counts. V and J are TRBV15 and TRBJ1-1; 7 bases match TRBD1. V trimming: 8 bases; J trimming: 10 bases; junction bases outside the gene matches: 13. There are 13 residues in the CDR3. Germline V gene data show CDR1 as LNHNV and CDR2 as YYDKDF (reference sequence). The CDR3 here is CATRDSGGHGAFF. The CDR3 coding sequence is TGTGCCACCCGGGACAGCGGCGGCCACGGAGCTTTCTTT.

The gene calls are TRBV5-1 and TRBJ2-6; the D gene is possibly TRBD1 (5 bases). Germline V gene sequence: CDR1 SGHRS, CDR2 YFSETQ. The CDR3 spans 15 residues. The V and J ends lost 5 bases and 1 base respectively, with 10 bases between them. CDR3 loop: CASRSAGSGANVLTF. As DNA, the CDR3 is TGCGCCAGCAGATCCGCAGGGTCTGGGGCCAACGTCCTGACTTTC.

V usage is TRBV20-1 and J usage is TRBJ2-3; D unclear. This CDR3 has 11 residues. CDR1 and CDR2 from the germline V gene are DFQATT and SNEGSKA (reference sequence). Trimming stripped 3 bases from V and 4 bases from J, with 5 bases between. The CDR3 protein is CSASVSDTQYF. DNA of the CDR3: TGCAGTGCTAGCGTGTCAGATACGCAGTATTTT.

This clonotype has ten or more counts. The rearrangement links TRBV10-3 to TRBJ2-5; D may be TRBD1 (5 bases). Trimming took off 0 bases at V and 5 bases at J, with 7 bases between the two ends. The CDR3 loop spans 13 amino acids. Germline-derived CDR1 and CDR2 are ENHRY and SYGVKD. In DNA form, the CDR3 reads TGTGCCATCAGTGAGTCCCCAGGGGAGACCCAGTACTTC. Translating it yields CAISESPGETQYF.

There are a few counts of this clonotype. V gene TRBV7-2 combines with J gene TRBJ2-1, with 8 bases that match TRBD2. V lost 4 bases and J lost 4; bases outside the gene matches: 6. This CDR3 is 15 amino acids long. CDR1 and CDR2 from the germline V gene are SGHTA and FQGNSA. The DNA of the CDR3 is TGTGCCAGCAGCTCGGCCGGGGGGGAATACAATGAGCAGTTCTTC. Encoded protein: CASSSAGGEYNEQFF.

The rearrangement links TRBV7-9 to TRBJ1-6, with D hard to call. Trimming took off 2 bases at V and 7 bases at J, with 12 bases between the two ends. CDR1 and CDR2 from the germline V gene are SEHNR and FQNEAQ (reference sequence). The CDR3 spans 15 residues. In DNA form, the CDR3 reads TGTGCCAGCAGCTTAAAGGGCCCACTCAATTCACCCCTCCACTTT. The encoded protein is CASSLKGPLNSPLHF.

This clonotype was detected a few times. The chain is built from TRBV7-2 and TRBJ2-7; D unclear. The germline gives CDR1 SGHTA, CDR2 FQGNSA. Trimming stripped 4 bases from V and 6 bases from J, with 10 bases between. The CDR3 has 12 amino acids. Here the CDR3 DNA reads TGTGCCAGCAGCTCCTATGATTCCGAGCAGTACTTC. It specifies CASSSYDSEQYF.